Listed here are 19 T cell receptor beta chains from one sample, sequenced in a study of T cell responses to AZD1222 COVID-19 vaccine. This table comes from immunoSEQ multiplex PCR, and its TCRdb copy is limited to in-frame clones, with some not included. The table has about 220,000 clones, under 95% seen once. The sequenced sample was peripheral blood, obtained on day 0 of MenACWY control vaccination. These receptors originate from an adult in good health.

This clone was seen only a few times. The rearrangement uses TRBV27 and TRBJ1-1; the D is unclear. The CDR3 loop spans 14 amino acids. Germline values: CDR1 MNHEY, CDR2 SMNVEV (reference sequence). Trimming stripped 4 bases from V and 1 base from J, with 10 bases between. CDR3 in amino acids: CASSSQRGNTEAFF. For the CDR3, the DNA is TGTGCCAGCAGTTCCCAAAGAGGGAACACTGAAGCTTTCTTT.

V usage is TRBV5-1 and J usage is TRBJ1-6; the D is unclear. V was shortened by 4 bases and J by 8 bases, with 10 bases between the two germline ends. CDR3 length equals 13 residues. Looked up from germline, CDR1 is SGHRS and CDR2 is YFSETQ. CDR3 sequence: CASSAVVDSPLHF. Here the CDR3 DNA reads TGCGCCAGCAGCGCGGTCGTTGATTCACCCCTCCACTTT. Supplemented by reference TRBV5-1 and TRBJ1-6, the full variable domain reads KAGVTQTPRYLIKTRGQQVTLSCSPISGHRSVSWYQQTPGQGLQFLFEYFSETQRNKGNFPGRFSGRQFSNSRSEMNVSTLELGDSALYLCASSAVVDSPLHFGNGTRLTVT.

The sample holds a few counts of this clone. CDR3: CASMLGGYEQYF. The CDR3 region has the DNA TGTGCCAGCATGCTCGGAGGCTACGAGCAGTACTTC. The chain has TRBV5-5 and TRBJ2-7; perhaps TRBD2 as D (5 bases). CDR1 and CDR2 from the germline V gene are SGHKS and YYEKEE (reference sequence). V gave up 6 bases and J gave up 3 bases, with 10 bases separating them. The CDR3 has 12 residues. Complete variable domain (other parts from reference TRBV5-5 and TRBJ2-7): DAGVTQSPTHLIKTRGQQVTLRCSPISGHKSVSWYQQVLGQGPQFIFQYYEKEERGRGNFPDRFSARQFPNYSSELNVNALLLGDSALYLCASMLGGYEQYFGPGTRLTVT.

This chain connects TRBV6-5 to TRBJ2-7, with 8 nucleotides matching TRBD1. Germline loops: CDR1 MNHEY, CDR2 SVGAGI. The CDR3 is 15 amino acids. Trimming at V came to 4 bases and at J to 2 bases, leaving 7 bases not matched to a gene. The CDR3 spells CASSSQTGGAYEQYF. The CDR3 DNA is TGTGCCAGCAGTTCCCAAACAGGGGGTGCCTACGAGCAGTACTTC.

The gene calls are TRBV6-5 and TRBJ1-2; D ambiguous. The germline V gene has CDR1 MNHEY and CDR2 SVGAGI. Trimming removed 2 bases from V and 8 bases from J, with 9 bases in between. The CDR3 consists of 12 residues. CDR3 bases: TGTGCCAGCAGTTACGGCGACGGAGGCTACACCTTC. It codes for CASSYGDGGYTF.

This clone was detected only once. The V and J genes are TRBV6-5 and TRBJ1-4; D remains unclear. V was shortened by 8 bases and J by 5 bases, with 15 bases between the two germline ends. This CDR3 has 14 residues. The germline V gene encodes CDR1 MNHEY and CDR2 SVGAGI. Written as DNA, the CDR3 is TGTGCCAGCGCTGGCGGAGCGATAAATGAAAAACTGTTTTTT. The encoded protein is CASAGGAINEKLFF.

The V call is TRBV29-1, the J call TRBJ2-1; D is unresolved. Between the trimmed V and J ends, which lost 3 bases and 5 bases, there was a span of 11 bases. The CDR3 sequence is 13 residues long. The germline gives CDR1 SQVTM, CDR2 ANQGSEA. CDR3 sequence (DNA): TGCAGCGTTGAGGGGTACATCAACAATGAGCAGTTCTTC. Amino acid sequence: CSVEGYINNEQFF.

The V call is TRBV7-2, the J call TRBJ2-5; TRBD2 matches at 10 bases. In germline, CDR1 is SGHTA, CDR2 FQGNSA. Germline trimming cut 5 bases from V and 5 bases from J; bases unmatched to any gene: 5. The CDR3 extends over 14 amino acids. CDR3 coding DNA: TGTGCCAGCAGCCCGGGACTAGCGTGGGAGACCCAGTACTTC. Protein: CASSPGLAWETQYF.

This chain connects TRBV29-1 to TRBJ1-1; D ambiguous. V was cut by 6 bases and J by 11 bases, with 19 bases left in between. The germline V gene has CDR1 SQVTM and CDR2 ANQGSEA. The CDR3 is made up of 12 amino acids. CDR3: CSVPGVGSRAFF. The CDR3 DNA sequence: TGCAGCGTCCCTGGTGTGGGGAGTAGGGCTTTCTTT. The entire variable domain, with the rest obtained from reference TRBV29-1 and TRBJ1-1, is as follows: SAVISQKPSRDICQRGTSLTIQCQVDSQVTMMFWYRQQPGQSLTLIATANQGSEATYESGFVIDKFPISRPNLTFSTLTVSNMSPEDSSIYLCSVPGVGSRAFFGQGTRLTVV.

The genes are TRBV6-1 and TRBJ2-7; D ambiguous. Germline values: CDR1 MNHNS, CDR2 SASEGT. V lost 3 bases and J lost 7, with 16 bases in between. There are 14 residues in the CDR3. This CDR3 reads CASSEMRFLREQYF. For the CDR3, the DNA is TGTGCCAGCAGTGAGATGAGGTTTCTGAGGGAGCAGTACTTC.

The V gene is TRBV11-2, the J gene TRBJ1-1, with D perhaps TRBD1 (5 bases). There are 13 residues in the CDR3. From germline, CDR1 is SGHAT and CDR2 FQNNGV. Trimming left V 4 bases short and J 7 bases short, with 13 bases between. The CDR3 DNA sequence: TGTGCCAGCAGCTCTCCACCTGACAGTGAAGCTTTCTTT. The encoded protein is CASSSPPDSEAFF.

This clone was seen once. The V and J genes are TRBV3-1 (or the pseudogene TRBV3-2) and TRBJ1-4; TRBD1 is a possible D gene (5 bases). V was cut by 2 bases and J by 0 bases, with 7 bases left in between. Germline V CDR1 and CDR2: LGHDT, YNNKEL (reference sequence). The CDR3 covers 15 residues. The CDR3 DNA sequence: TGTGCCAGCAGCCAAATGGGGGCAACTAATGAAAAACTGTTTTTT. It yields the protein CASSQMGATNEKLFF.

This clone came up a few times. Written as DNA, the CDR3 is TGTGCCAGCAGTGACTACGAGCAGTACTTC. It encodes CASSDYEQYF. The J gene is TRBJ2-7, the V gene TRBV2; D unresolved. V lost 3 bases to trimming and J lost 3 bases, with 0 bases between them. Germline values: CDR1 SNHLY, CDR2 FYNNEI. The CDR3 has 10 amino acids.

The chain couples TRBV28 to TRBJ1-1, with D tentatively TRBD1 (5 bases). CDR3 size: 12 residues. Trimming left V 6 bases short and J 8 bases short, with 13 bases between. The V gene's germline CDR1 is MDHEN and CDR2 SYDVKM. The CDR3 coding sequence is TGTGCCAGCAGCCCCCGGGGCCGAGAAGCTTTCTTT. Protein: CASSPRGREAFF. The complete variable domain, with remaining parts taken from reference TRBV28 and TRBJ1-1, reads DVKVTQSSRYLVKRTGEKVFLECVQDMDHENMFWYRQDPGLGLRLIYFSYDVKMKEKGDIPEGYSVSREKKERFSLILESASTNQTSMYLCASSPRGREAFFGQGTRLTVV.

The chain has TRBV6-5 and TRBJ2-1; 8 nucleotides match TRBD1. V lost 6 bases to trimming and J lost 1 base; unmatched junction nucleotides: 5. Germline V lookup: CDR1 MNHEY, CDR2 SVGAGI. The CDR3 loop spans 15 amino acids. In nucleotides, the CDR3 is TGTGCCAGCAGAGGTACAGGGGGGTCCTACAATGAGCAGTTCTTC. Amino acids: CASRGTGGSYNEQFF.

This rearrangement joins TRBV10-3 to TRBJ1-2; 9 bases line up with TRBD1. Trimming took 7 bases from V and 2 from J; bases not matched to a gene: 5. The CDR3 contains 14 residues. Germline V CDR1 and CDR2: ENHRY, SYGVKD. The CDR3 loop reads CAINRDRVNYGYTF. In nucleotides, the CDR3 is TGTGCCATCAATCGGGACAGGGTCAACTATGGCTACACCTTC.

The rearrangement joins TRBV10-3 to TRBJ1-2, with 8 bases that match TRBD1. Germline V CDR1 and CDR2: ENHRY, SYGVKD. CDR3 length: 14 amino acids. V lost 4 bases to trimming and J lost 1 base; unmatched junction nucleotides: 2. In DNA, the CDR3 is TGTGCCATCAGTGGCGGACAGGGTAACTATGGCTACACCTTC. Translation: CAISGGQGNYGYTF.

The chain combines TRBV12-5 with TRBJ1-1; TRBD1 is a possible D gene (5 bases). The germline V gene encodes CDR1 LGHNT and CDR2 FRNRAP. This CDR3 is 13 amino acids long. V gave up 1 base and J gave up 4 bases, with 7 bases separating them. The CDR3 region has the DNA TGTGCTAGTGGTTTGGGCGGGGCCACTGAAGCTTTCTTT. Translating it yields CASGLGGATEAFF.

This sequence joins TRBV14 and TRBJ1-2, with D possibly TRBD1 on 6 matching bases. Germline loops: CDR1 SGHDN, CDR2 FVKESK. This CDR3 is 13 amino acids long. V shed 0 bases and J shed 8 bases, with 10 bases lying between them. CDR3 residues: CASSQETGRGYTF. The DNA for the CDR3 is TGTGCCAGCAGCCAAGAAACAGGGCGAGGCTACACCTTC.